A selection of T cell receptor beta chains follows, all from one sample in a study of response to subunit inactivated influenza vaccine. TCRdb recomputed calls from the RT-PCR reads with MiXCR, one row per CDR3 protein. The table shows about 620,000 distinct CDR3 sequences, with around 11% occurring only once. These data are also associated with another study on T cells expressing NK-cell markers.

The sample consisted of PBMCs from blood, taken on the day of vaccination. The source of these receptors is a man aged 50 to 60 who received an inactivated influenza vaccine. The CDR3 runs from the conserved cysteine through the conserved F or W. Each record gives: J gene, D gene, V gene, clone size, CDR3 DNA, CDR3 protein. The D gene is left open where the match is weak. Where a row states a size, it is once, few, many or the class of an expanded clone; other rows omit it.

TRBJ2-6 - TRBV5-6 - TGTGCCAGCAGCTGGAGGGGGGTACCTGGGGCCAACGTCCTGACTTTC CASSWRGVPGANVLTF
TRBJ2-3 TRBD2 TRBV5-6 few TGTGCCAGCAGCTTGGTGGGTCTAGCGGGGTCAGATACGCAGTATTTT CASSLVGLAGSDTQYF
TRBJ2-1 TRBD1 TRBV3-1 - TGTGCCAGCAGCCACGCAGGGGGATCAAATGAGCAGTTCTTC CASSHAGGSNEQFF
TRBJ1-1 - TRBV29-1 few TGCAGCGTGAAGGGCGCAATGAACACTGAAGCTTTCTTT CSVKGAMNTEAFF
TRBJ2-4 - TRBV20-1 - TGCAGTGCTAGCTTGGCAGGTTCTTTAGCCAAAAACATTCAGTACTTC CSASLAGSLAKNIQYF
TRBJ2-1 - TRBV30 - TGTGCCTGGTCTTCTAGCTTCTACAATGAGCAGTTCTTC CAWSSSFYNEQFF
TRBJ2-2 TRBD2 TRBV7-2 - TGTGCCAGCAGCGTACGGACTAGCGGGAGCGGCACCGGGGAGCTGTTTTTT CASSVRTSGSGTGELFF
TRBJ2-7 TRBD2 TRBV27 - TGTGCCAGCAGCCCCACATTGGGGGGGTACGAGCAGTACTTC CASSPTLGGYEQYF
TRBJ2-5 - TRBV20-1 - TGCAGTGCTCAAGACAGGCTCCAAGAGACCCAGTACTTC CSAQDRLQETQYF
TRBJ2-7 TRBD2 TRBV18 few TGTGCCAGCTCAGTCGGACTAGCGGGGCGCTACGAGCAGTACTTC CASSVGLAGRYEQYF
TRBJ2-7 TRBD2 TRBV10-3 few TGTGCCATCAGTGAAGGGAGCGGGGGTTCCTACGAGCAGTACTTC CAISEGSGGSYEQYF
TRBJ2-5 TRBD1 TRBV28 - TGTGCCAGCAGTCTGATCCGGGACAGGACAAGCCAAGAGACCCAGTACTTC CASSLIRDRTSQETQYF
TRBJ1-5 - TRBV11-2 - TGTGCCAGCAGCCCTACGGACAGCGGGAATCAGCCCCAGCATTTT CASSPTDSGNQPQHF
TRBJ1-6 TRBD1 TRBV7-9 - TGTGCCAGCAGTATCGGGACAGATAATTCACCCCTCCACTTT CASSIGTDNSPLHF
TRBJ2-7 TRBD1 TRBV2 few TGTGCCAGCACCCCACAGGGGGCCAGAACGGTCGAGCAGTACTTC CASTPQGARTVEQYF
TRBJ2-1 - TRBV12-3/TRBV12-4 many TGTGCCAGCAGTTTTCCAAGCAGTGAGCCCTACAATGAGCAGTTCTTC CASSFPSSEPYNEQFF
TRBJ2-7 - TRBV29-1 few TGCAGCGTTGTCCGAAGGGGGGGGGACAGCGAGCAGTACTTC CSVVRRGGDSEQYF
TRBJ2-7 - TRBV18 many TGTGCCAGCTCACCCTGGGACCGCTCCTACGAGCAGTACTTC CASSPWDRSYEQYF
TRBJ2-5 TRBD2 TRBV6-1 few TGTGCCAGCAGTGAGGGACTAGCGGGAAGGGAGACCCAGTACTTC CASSEGLAGRETQYF
TRBJ2-2 - TRBV5-1 - TGCGCCAGCAGCTTGGACCCCCACGCCGACGGGGAGCTGTTTTTT CASSLDPHADGELFF
TRBJ2-2 - TRBV19 once TGTGCCAGTAGTAGTGGCAGGGGATTTCTTAACACCGGGGAGCTGTTTTTT CASSSGRGFLNTGELFF
TRBJ1-1 - TRBV9 many TGTGCCAGCAGCGTAATCCCAGGGCACACTGAAGCTTTCTTT CASSVIPGHTEAFF
TRBJ2-7 TRBD2 TRBV28 - TGTGCCAGCAGTTTAGTAGGGAGGAGCGGGGACTCCTACGAGCAGTACTTC CASSLVGRSGDSYEQYF
TRBJ1-6 - TRBV5-4 few TGTGCCAGCAGCTTGGGAAACGGACTGAATTCACCCCTCCACTTT CASSLGNGLNSPLHF
TRBJ2-7 - TRBV11-2 - TGTGCCAGCAGCTTAGATATTTACGGGTTACACTACGAGCAGTACTTC CASSLDIYGLHYEQYF
TRBJ2-5 TRBD2 TRBV12-3/TRBV12-4 many TGTGCCAGCAGTTTACGTACCGGGACTAGCGGGGTACAAGAGACCCAGTACTTC CASSLRTGTSGVQETQYF
TRBJ2-1 - TRBV6-1 - TGTGCCAGCAGTGAAGGGGGGGGCAACAATGAGCAGTTCTTC CASSEGGGNNEQFF
TRBJ2-7 - TRBV20-1 - TGCAGTGCCCTCGATCCTCTCAACCCCCATCTCTACGAGCAGTACTTC CSALDPLNPHLYEQYF
TRBJ2-2 - TRBV11-2 - TGTGCCAGCAGCCAGTCCGGGCGGTCGAACACCGGGGAGCTGTTTTTT CASSQSGRSNTGELFF
TRBJ1-5 - TRBV27 few TGTGCCAGCAGTCCTTTCGACACGAATCAGCCCCAGCATTTT CASSPFDTNQPQHF
TRBJ2-5 TRBD2 TRBV5-1 - TGCGCCAGCAGCTTGTGGGGCGGGAGCCAAGAGACCCAGTACTTC CASSLWGGSQETQYF
TRBJ2-7 TRBD2 TRBV7-9 many TGTGCCAGCAACCCAGGACTAGCTCGCTACGAGCAGTACTTC CASNPGLARYEQYF
TRBJ2-3 - TRBV3-1 few TGTGCCAGCAGCCACTCCCTTACAGGAGATACGCAGTATTTT CASSHSLTGDTQYF
TRBJ1-2 - TRBV12-3/TRBV12-4 few TGTGCCAGCAGTTTCTTAAGGGGCTATGGCTACACCTTC CASSFLRGYGYTF
TRBJ2-7 - TRBV7-9 few TGTGCCAGCAGCCCGGGGCGGTCCGGGAACGAGCAGTACTTC CASSPGRSGNEQYF
TRBJ2-1 TRBD2 TRBV5-1 many TGCGCCAGCAGCTTGACTAGCGGGAGTAGGGGAGGCTCCTACAATGAGCAGTTCTTC CASSLTSGSRGGSYNEQFF
TRBJ1-2 TRBD1 TRBV29-1 few TGCAGCTCGCCCGGGACAGGGGGTGGAGGCTACACCTTC CSSPGTGGGGYTF
TRBJ2-7 - TRBV7-8 once TGTGCCAGCAGCGGAAGTGGTCGGGAGCTGCGACTACGAGGGCAGTACTTC CASSGSGRELRLRGQYF
TRBJ2-3 - TRBV28 few TGTGCCAGCAGTTTACTGGGGGTCGGCACAGATACGCAGTATTTT CASSLLGVGTDTQYF
TRBJ2-3 TRBD2 TRBV12-3/TRBV12-4 few TGTGCCAGCAGTTTATCTAGCGGAACCACAGATACGCAGTATTTT CASSLSSGTTDTQYF
TRBJ2-2 - TRBV4-3 - TGCGCCAGCAGCCAAGCCGAAGCGGAAAACACCGTGGAGCTGTTTTTT CASSQAEAENTVELFF
TRBJ2-1 - TRBV20-1 few TGCAGTGCTAGTGACCTGCTGGGGGGTAACAATGAGCAGTTCTTC CSASDLLGGNNEQFF
TRBJ2-7 - TRBV2 - TGTGCCAGCAGTGCCCTGAGCTCCTACGAGCAGTACTTC CASSALSSYEQYF
TRBJ2-2 - TRBV29-1 few TGCAGCGTTGTATCGGTAGTAAAGGGGACCGGGGAGCTGTTTTTT CSVVSVVKGTGELFF
TRBJ1-2 - TRBV12-3/TRBV12-4 many TGTGCCAGCACCCCCCTAAGCGCCTATGGCTACACCTTC CASTPLSAYGYTF
TRBJ2-3 - TRBV12-3/TRBV12-4 - TGTGCCAGCAGTGGAGGGCCCTCCTTTGGCACAGATACGCAGTATTTT CASSGGPSFGTDTQYF
TRBJ2-7 - TRBV28 few TGTGCCGTCCGGTCCTCCTACGAGCAGTACTTC CAVRSSYEQYF
TRBJ1-5 TRBD1 TRBV12-3/TRBV12-4 - TGTGCCAGCAGTGAGGACAGGGTGGAACAGCCCCAGCATTTT CASSEDRVEQPQHF
TRBJ2-7 TRBD1 TRBV7-8 few TGTGCCAGCAGCTTAATGGGACAGGGGTCCTACGAGCAGTACTTC CASSLMGQGSYEQYF
TRBJ2-7 - TRBV24-1 few TGTGCCACCAGTGATTCCGGGGAGAACTACGAGCAGTACTTC CATSDSGENYEQYF
TRBJ2-7 - TRBV6-2/TRBV6-3 - TGTGCCAGCAGTTTGGCCTTTACGGAGCAGTACTTC CASSLAFTEQYF
TRBJ2-1 - TRBV7-2 - TGTGCCAGCAGCTTAGCGGCCGGTGTCTATGAGCAGTTCTTC CASSLAAGVYEQFF
TRBJ1-1 - TRBV4-1 - TGCGCCAGCAGCCGGGGACGTACTAACACTGAAGCTTTCTTT CASSRGRTNTEAFF